These T cell receptor beta chains were read from a single sample in a study of T cell responses to AZD1222 COVID-19 vaccine. Method: immunoSEQ multiplex PCR; TCRdb's copy keeps in-frame clones and lacks some. The sample gives 97,000 or so clones, around 86% of which show up once; approximately 5% is in the top ten. The material sequenced was peripheral blood, taken on day 0 of AZD1222 vaccination. Receptors were obtained from an adult in good health. The CDR3 runs from the conserved cysteine through the conserved F or W. D genes are given only for firm matches. Size is omitted from some rows. Given values are once, few, many or a class for expanded clones.

TRBV6-2/TRBV6-3	NA	TRBJ2-7	once	TGTGCCAGCAGTTTCCCGCAGGGGGGAGCCGAGCAGTACTTC	CASSFPQGGAEQYF
TRBV7-9	NA	TRBJ2-5	NA	TGTGCCAGCAGCGATCCTACAGGGGCGGGGGAGACCCAGTACTTC	CASSDPTGAGETQYF
TRBV6-5	TRBD1	TRBJ2-1	NA	TGTGCCAGCAGTTACCAACCGGGACAGCCAACCAATGAGCAGTTCTTC	CASSYQPGQPTNEQFF
TRBV7-2	NA	TRBJ2-5	NA	TGTGCCAGCAGCTCCGGCCCTGGGGGTGTGGAGACCCAGTACTTC	CASSSGPGGVETQYF
TRBV28	NA	TRBJ1-5	NA	TGTGCCAGCAGTTTCCTATTAGGTCCCAATCAGCCCCAGCATTTT	CASSFLLGPNQPQHF
TRBV4-2	TRBD1	TRBJ1-5	NA	TGTGCCAGCAGCCAAACTACAGGGGTTCAGCCCCAGCATTTT	CASSQTTGVQPQHF
TRBV3-1/TRBV3-2	NA	TRBJ1-3	NA	TGTGCCAGCAGCCGGGGTACAAGCTCTGGAAACACCATATATTTT	CASSRGTSSGNTIYF
TRBV30	TRBD1	TRBJ2-4	NA	TGTGCCTGGAGTTTTAGGACAGGGTCAGCCAAAAACATTCAGTACTTC	CAWSFRTGSAKNIQYF
TRBV5-1	NA	TRBJ2-3	once	TGCGCCAGCAGCCCCGTGGTGGGAACAGATACGCAGTATTTT	CASSPVVGTDTQYF
TRBV18	NA	TRBJ2-5	NA	TGTGCCAGCTCACCAAGAAAGGAGACCCAGTACTTC	CASSPRKETQYF
TRBV7-2	TRBD2	TRBJ2-5	NA	TGTGCCAGCAGCATGGTTCTAACGGGAGGAGAGACCCAGTACTTC	CASSMVLTGGETQYF
TRBV6-6	NA	TRBJ1-2	NA	TGTGCCAGCAGTTACCCGAGGGGTACAAGCTATGGCTACACCTTC	CASSYPRGTSYGYTF
TRBV3-1/TRBV3-2	NA	TRBJ2-3	NA	TGTGCCAGCAGCCCCAGCGGTAGCACAGATACGCAGTATTTT	CASSPSGSTDTQYF
TRBV7-3	TRBD1	TRBJ1-4	NA	TGTGCCAGCAGCCTGACAGGGAGGACGACTAATGAAAAACTGTTTTTT	CASSLTGRTTNEKLFF